This TCR beta chain was recorded in a study of blood T cell repertoires in COVID-19. Turning to the study itself: T cells, B-cell-depleted T cells, or PBMCs supplied cDNA or gDNA.

The germline gives CDR1 SNHLY, CDR2 FYNNEI. V dropped 4 bases and J dropped 7; count of bases not matched to a gene: 5. This CDR3 spans 14 amino acids. Participant reports of clinical history set cohort assignment. There are a few counts of this clone. This table comes from immunoSEQ multiplex PCR, and its TCRdb copy is limited to in-frame clones, with some not included. The data show some 220,000 clones, roughly nine tenths seen once. The sequence came from a woman aged 25 to 39 who had recovered from COVID-19. The sequenced sample consisted of PBMCs or T cells enriched from blood (not recorded which). The rearrangement joins TRBV2 to TRBJ1-4, with 8 bases identical to TRBD1. The CDR3 DNA sequence: TGTGCCAGCAGTGCACAGGGGGGGTTTGAAAAACTGTTTTTT. Translating it yields CASSAQGGFEKLFF.